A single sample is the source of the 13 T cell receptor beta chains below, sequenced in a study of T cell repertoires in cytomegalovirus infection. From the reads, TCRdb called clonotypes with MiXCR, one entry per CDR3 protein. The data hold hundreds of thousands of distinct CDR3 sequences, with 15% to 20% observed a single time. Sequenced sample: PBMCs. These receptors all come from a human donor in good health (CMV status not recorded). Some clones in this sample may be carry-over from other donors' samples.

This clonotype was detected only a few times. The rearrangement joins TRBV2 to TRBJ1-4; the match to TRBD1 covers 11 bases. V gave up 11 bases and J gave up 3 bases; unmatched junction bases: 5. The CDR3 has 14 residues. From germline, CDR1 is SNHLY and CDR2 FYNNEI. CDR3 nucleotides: TGTGCCGGAGGACAGGGGGCTCCTAATGAAAAACTGTTTTTT. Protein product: CAGGQGAPNEKLFF.

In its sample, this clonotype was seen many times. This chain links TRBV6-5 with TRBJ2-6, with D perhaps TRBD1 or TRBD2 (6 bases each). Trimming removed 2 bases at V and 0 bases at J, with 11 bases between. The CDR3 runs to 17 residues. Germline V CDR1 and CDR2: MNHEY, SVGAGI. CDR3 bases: TGTGCCAGCAGTTACCTCGGGGGCCACTCTGGGGCCAACGTCCTGACTTTC. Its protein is CASSYLGGHSGANVLTF.

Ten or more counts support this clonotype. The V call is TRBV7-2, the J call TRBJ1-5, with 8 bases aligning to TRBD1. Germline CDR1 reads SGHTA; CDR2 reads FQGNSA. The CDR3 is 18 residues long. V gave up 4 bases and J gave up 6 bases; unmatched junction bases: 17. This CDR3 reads CASSSRPSDRVYGQPQHF. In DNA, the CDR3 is TGTGCCAGCAGCTCAAGACCCTCGGACAGGGTATATGGTCAGCCCCAGCATTTT.

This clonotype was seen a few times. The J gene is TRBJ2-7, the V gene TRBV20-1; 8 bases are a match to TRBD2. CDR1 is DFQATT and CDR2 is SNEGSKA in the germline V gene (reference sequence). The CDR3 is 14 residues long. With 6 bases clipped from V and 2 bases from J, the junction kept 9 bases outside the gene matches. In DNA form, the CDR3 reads TGCAGTGCCATTAGCGGGAACCCTCCCTACGAGCAGTACTTC. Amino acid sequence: CSAISGNPPYEQYF.

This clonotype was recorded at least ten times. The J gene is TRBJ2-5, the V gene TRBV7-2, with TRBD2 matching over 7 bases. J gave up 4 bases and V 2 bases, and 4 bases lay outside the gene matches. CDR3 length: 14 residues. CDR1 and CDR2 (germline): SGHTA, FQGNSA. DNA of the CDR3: TGTGCCAGCAGCTTACTTTCGGGGGGAGAGACCCAGTACTTC. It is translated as CASSLLSGGETQYF.

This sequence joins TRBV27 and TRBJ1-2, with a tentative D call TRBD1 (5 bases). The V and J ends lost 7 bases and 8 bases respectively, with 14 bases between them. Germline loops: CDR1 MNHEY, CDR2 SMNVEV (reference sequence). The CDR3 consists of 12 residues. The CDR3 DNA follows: TGTGCCAGCATACTGACAGTCGTGGGCTACACCTTC. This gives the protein CASILTVVGYTF.

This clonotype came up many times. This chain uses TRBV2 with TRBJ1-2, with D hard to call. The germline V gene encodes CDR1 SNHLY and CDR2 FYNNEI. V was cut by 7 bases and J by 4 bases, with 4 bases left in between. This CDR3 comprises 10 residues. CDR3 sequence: CASKGYGYTF. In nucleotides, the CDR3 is TGTGCCAGCAAGGGCTATGGCTACACCTTC.

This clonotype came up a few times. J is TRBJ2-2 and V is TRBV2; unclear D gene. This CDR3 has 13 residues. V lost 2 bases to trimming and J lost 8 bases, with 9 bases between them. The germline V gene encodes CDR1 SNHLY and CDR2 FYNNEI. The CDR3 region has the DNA TGTGCCAGCAGTGAACGTCTGGAGGGGGAGCTGTTTTTT. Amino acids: CASSERLEGELFF.

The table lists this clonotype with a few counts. The CDR3 region has the DNA TGTGCCAGCTCGAGACAGGAGGATTTTAACTATGGCTACACCTTC. This sequence encodes CASSRQEDFNYGYTF. The gene calls are TRBV12-3 or TRBV12-4 and TRBJ1-2; TRBD1 might be the D (6 bases). The germline V and J ends were trimmed by 8 bases and 1 base, with 17 bases remaining between them. The CDR3 spans 15 residues.

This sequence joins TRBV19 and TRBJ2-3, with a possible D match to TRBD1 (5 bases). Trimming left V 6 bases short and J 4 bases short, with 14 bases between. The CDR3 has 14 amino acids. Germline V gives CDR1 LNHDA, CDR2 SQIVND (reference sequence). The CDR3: CASRVQDRADTQYF. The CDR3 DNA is TGTGCCAGTAGGGTACAGGATAGGGCAGATACGCAGTATTTT.

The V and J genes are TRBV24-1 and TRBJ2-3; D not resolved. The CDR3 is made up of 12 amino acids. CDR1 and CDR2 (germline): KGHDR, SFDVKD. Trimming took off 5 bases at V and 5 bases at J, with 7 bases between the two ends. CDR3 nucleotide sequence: TGTGCCACCAGTGGTTTCGGAGATACGCAGTATTTT. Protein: CATSGFGDTQYF.

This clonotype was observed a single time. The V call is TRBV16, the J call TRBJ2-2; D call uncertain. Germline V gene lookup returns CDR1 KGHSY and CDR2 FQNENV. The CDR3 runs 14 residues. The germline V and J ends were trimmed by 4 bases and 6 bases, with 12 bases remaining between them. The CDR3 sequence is CASSLLRSAGELFF. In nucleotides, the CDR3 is TGTGCCAGCAGCCTCTTAAGGAGCGCCGGGGAGCTGTTTTTT.

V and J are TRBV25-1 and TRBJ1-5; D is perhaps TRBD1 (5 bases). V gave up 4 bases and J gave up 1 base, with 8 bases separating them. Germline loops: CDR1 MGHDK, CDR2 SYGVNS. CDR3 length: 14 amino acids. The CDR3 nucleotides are TGTGCCAGCAGTGGGCCAGGGAGCAATCAGCCCCAGCATTTT. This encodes CASSGPGSNQPQHF. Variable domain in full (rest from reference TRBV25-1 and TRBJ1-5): EADIYQTPRYLVIGTGKKITLECSQTMGHDKMYWYQQDPGMELHLIHYSYGVNSTEKGDLSSESTVSRIRTEHFPLTLESARPSHTSQYLCASSGPGSNQPQHFGDGTRLSIL.